A selection of T cell receptor beta chains follows, all from one sample in a study of shared clonotypes between healthy human individuals. Clones were read by immunoSEQ multiplex PCR, and TCRdb kept only the in-frame ones, dropping some. The repertoire consists of some 580,000 clones, with 97% occurring once and the leading ten covering roughly 0.055%. The sequenced sample was naive CD4+ T cells sorted from blood. These receptor sequences come from a woman aged 25-40 years in good health. CDR3s include the opening cysteine and the closing phenylalanine or tryptophan. Fields, in order: D gene, J gene, clone size, V gene, CDR3 DNA, CDR3 protein. D genes are given only for firm matches. The size field is filled for only some rows; it gives once, few, many or a size class.

D: .; J: TRBJ1-1; size: .; V: TRBV5-1; DNA: TGCGCCAGCAGCTTTATCTGGGGTCGCGACACTGAAGCTTTCTTT; CDR3: CASSFIWGRDTEAFF
D: TRBD1; J: TRBJ1-5; size: .; V: TRBV7-8; DNA: TGTGCCAGCAGCTGGACGGAAGGACAGGGTGACGATCAGCCCCAGCATTTT; CDR3: CASSWTEGQGDDQPQHF
D: TRBD1; J: TRBJ1-5; size: .; V: TRBV18; DNA: TGTGCCAGCTCATCCAACCCAGGGGGCGCCGAGCCCCAGCATTTT; CDR3: CASSSNPGGAEPQHF
D: .; J: TRBJ2-6; size: .; V: TRBV4-2; DNA: TGTGCCAGCAGCCGCAAGGCCGGAGGATCTGGGGCCAACGTCCTGACTTTC; CDR3: CASSRKAGGSGANVLTF
D: .; J: TRBJ2-1; size: .; V: TRBV5-1; DNA: TGCGCCACCGGGTCCCGAGGATTGGGTAGTGAGCAGTTCTTC; CDR3: CATGSRGLGSEQFF
D: TRBD2; J: TRBJ2-7; size: .; V: TRBV4-1; DNA: TGCGCCAGCAGCCAAGGGCGCCTAGCGGGACGGAACGAGCAGTACTTC; CDR3: CASSQGRLAGRNEQYF
D: .; J: TRBJ2-7; size: .; V: TRBV28; DNA: TGTGCCAGCAGCTGGGGACGTCCTTGGGTTACCCAGAACGCCGGGGGTTTGGGCGAGCAGTACTTC; CDR3: CASSWGRPWVTQNAGGLGEQYF
D: TRBD1; J: TRBJ1-3; size: .; V: TRBV7-2; DNA: TGTGCCAGCAGCTTAGTTGCAGGGGGCTCTGGAAACACCATATATTTT; CDR3: CASSLVAGGSGNTIYF
D: .; J: TRBJ2-7; size: once; V: TRBV15; DNA: TGTGCCACCAGCGTCCAGACTAGATCCTACGAGCAGTACTTC; CDR3: CATSVQTRSYEQYF
D: .; J: TRBJ2-7; size: .; V: TRBV10-3; DNA: TGTGCCATCAGTGATCAGGGCGGCATCTACGAGCAGTACTTC; CDR3: CAISDQGGIYEQYF
D: .; J: TRBJ2-5; size: once; V: TRBV12-2; DNA: TGTACAAGTCGCTTCACAGGTGTAAAGACCCAGTACTTC; CDR3: CTSRFTGVKTQYF
D: .; J: TRBJ2-5; size: .; V: TRBV28; DNA: TGTGCCAGCAGTCAAATCTGGACCCAGTACTTC; CDR3: CASSQIWTQYF
D: .; J: TRBJ1-3; size: .; V: TRBV7-2; DNA: TGTGCCAGCAGCGCGACAGTCTCTGGAAACACCATATATTTT; CDR3: CASSATVSGNTIYF
D: .; J: TRBJ1-1; size: .; V: TRBV30; DNA: TGTGCCTGGAGTGTCATAGGGGACACTGAAGCTTTCTTT; CDR3: CAWSVIGDTEAFF
D: TRBD2; J: TRBJ2-3; size: .; V: TRBV9; DNA: TGTGCCAGCAGCGTAGGTCTAGCGGGAGGGGAGACGCAGTATTTT; CDR3: CASSVGLAGGETQYF